A single TCR beta chain is shown here with its context. This table comes from immunoSEQ multiplex PCR, and its TCRdb copy is limited to in-frame clones, with some not included. The sample includes 350,000 or so clones, approximately 86% seen only once; the top ten take around 4.2%. These data are taken from a study of blood T cell repertoires in COVID-19. Clinical history reported by participants formed the basis on which cohorts were assigned. Trimming took off 5 bases at V and 4 bases at J, with 17 bases between the two ends. Germline V gives CDR1 SGHAT, CDR2 FQNNGV. This CDR3 contains 15 residues. Sequencing was carried out using PBMCs or T cells enriched from blood (not recorded which). This chain joins TRBV11-2 and TRBJ1-1; possibly TRBD1 for D (5 bases). The source is a woman aged 40 to 50 with acute COVID-19. The CDR3 loop reads CASSHSGTGGTEAFF. CDR3 nucleotide sequence: TGTGCCAGCAGCCACTCCGGGACTGGGGGCACTGAAGCTTTCTTT.